Listed here is a single T cell receptor beta chain. The data were obtained in a study of radiation and T cells in renal cell carcinoma. Repertoires were generated with immunoSEQ multiplex PCR, while TCRdb's copy carries only in-frame clones and drops some. The sample shows 150,000 to 180,000 clones, 87% of them seen only once. Time point described: blood 2 weeks post-SBRT. The treatment was: 15 Gy SBRT to primary tumor, nephrectomy 4 weeks later. After SBRT, blood was collected at 2 and 4 weeks, plus baseline. CDR1 and CDR2 from the germline V gene are SGDLS and YYNGEE. V lost 0 bases and J 0 bases, leaving 10 bases between the germline ends. This CDR3 has 16 residues.

This clonotype originated in a woman aged 45-60 years with renal cell carcinoma. The chain employs TRBV9 and TRBJ1-3; D unresolved. The sequencing here drew on blood, taken from a patient whose treatment included radiotherapy and nephrectomy. Here the CDR3 reads CASSVEQRLSGNTIYF. The CDR3 nucleotides are TGTGCCAGCAGCGTAGAACAGAGACTCTCTGGAAACACCATATATTTT.